A selection of T cell receptor beta chains follows, all from one sample in a study of STAT5B mutations in CD4+ large granular lymphocyte leukemia. Assay used: immunoSEQ multiplex PCR; TCRdb lists only in-frame clones, some missing. The sample carries tens of thousands of clones, about three quarters recorded once. The specimen sequenced was CD4+ T cells from blood buffy coats. The receptors come from a human donor in good health. Both conserved end residues are part of each CDR3. The D gene is left open where the match is weak. Clone size, where shown, is once, few, many, or a class for clones that have expanded.

V gene,J gene,D gene,clone size,CDR3 DNA,CDR3 protein
TRBV27,TRBJ1-6,NA,NA,TGTGCCAGCAGTTCGGGTCTACGAAATTCACCCCTCCACTTT,CASSSGLRNSPLHF
TRBV10-3,TRBJ1-2,NA,NA,TGTGCCATCAGTGAGTCGACAGGAGCTCGGGGAGGCTACACCTTC,CAISESTGARGGYTF
TRBV18,TRBJ1-5,NA,few,TGTGCCAGCTCACCAGACCTTAATCAGCCCCAGCATTTT,CASSPDLNQPQHF
TRBV5-1,TRBJ2-5,TRBD2,NA,TGCGCCAGCAGCCGGGAGGGAGAGACCCAGTACTTC,CASSREGETQYF
TRBV6-5,TRBJ1-2,NA,NA,TGTGCCAGCAGTTACGAGGGGAACTATGGCTACACCTTC,CASSYEGNYGYTF
TRBV7-9,TRBJ1-1,NA,NA,TGTGCCAGCATTCCGGGACAAAGTGGAACTGAAGCTTTCTTT,CASIPGQSGTEAFF
TRBV30,TRBJ1-3,NA,NA,TGTGCCTGGAGTATGGGTCCCGAGGGAAACACCATATATTTT,CAWSMGPEGNTIYF
TRBV7-9,TRBJ1-1,TRBD1,few,TGTGCCAGCAAGCAGGGGGCTTCTGAAGCTTTCTTT,CASKQGASEAFF
TRBV14,TRBJ2-6,NA,few,TGTGCCAGCAGCCAAGGACCCCGGCGGGCCGTCCTGACTTTC,CASSQGPRRAVLTF
TRBV20-1,TRBJ2-7,NA,NA,TGCAGTGGGGGTGCAGGGAGCGAGCAGTACTTC,CSGGAGSEQYF
TRBV6-1,TRBJ1-1,NA,NA,TGTGCCAGCAGTGAAGGGGGCAGGCCGGGTTTCGAAGCTTTCTTT,CASSEGGRPGFEAFF
TRBV13,TRBJ2-1,TRBD2,NA,TGTGCCAGTCAATTAACCGGGACTAGCGGTCGTGAGCAGTTCTTC,CASQLTGTSGREQFF
TRBV29-1,TRBJ2-1,NA,NA,TGCAGCGCAACTTCCGGGACCAACTTCTACAATGAGCAGTTCTTC,CSATSGTNFYNEQFF
TRBV6-4,TRBJ2-6,NA,NA,TGTGCCAGCAGTGCTGGGACGTCTGGGGCCAACGTCCTGACTTTC,CASSAGTSGANVLTF
TRBV5-1,TRBJ2-2,TRBD1,once,TGCGCCAGCAGCTTGGCCCCCTGGACAGGGGAAAGCGGGGAGCTGTTTTTT,CASSLAPWTGESGELFF
TRBV19,TRBJ1-3,NA,once,TGTGCCAGTAGTGTGACGACAGTTTCTGGAAACACCATATATTTT,CASSVTTVSGNTIYF
TRBV6-6,TRBJ2-2,NA,few,TGTGCCAGCAGGCCTACAGGGACCGGGGAGCTGTTTTTT,CASRPTGTGELFF
TRBV6-6,TRBJ2-1,NA,NA,TGTGCCAGCAGAACTAACGACAATGAGCAGTTCTTC,CASRTNDNEQFF
TRBV28,TRBJ1-2,NA,NA,TGTGCCAGCAGTTTAGCGGGGCCCGGCTACACCTTC,CASSLAGPGYTF
TRBV18,TRBJ1-1,TRBD1,NA,TGTGCCAGCTCGAGCCTACCAAGGACAGGGGGCGCGGACACTGAAGCTTTCTTT,CASSSLPRTGGADTEAFF
TRBV27,TRBJ2-1,NA,NA,TGTGCCAGCAGTTTGGAACGGCGCCGTCACAATGAGCAGTTCTTC,CASSLERRRHNEQFF
TRBV2,TRBJ2-5,TRBD2,NA,TGTGCCAGCAGGGCTAGCGGGGTGGGCCAAGAGACCCAGTACTTC,CASRASGVGQETQYF
TRBV5-1,TRBJ2-2,TRBD1,NA,TGCGCCAGCAGACAGACAGGGGAGAACACCGGGGAGCTGTTTTTT,CASRQTGENTGELFF
TRBV5-5,TRBJ2-1,NA,NA,TGTGCCAGCAGCTTGGCAGCGGCCCCGCTCAATGAGCAGTTCTTC,CASSLAAAPLNEQFF
TRBV18,TRBJ2-7,NA,once,TGTGCCAGCTCACCATCAGGGGTAGCCTACGAGCAGTACTTC,CASSPSGVAYEQYF
TRBV28,TRBJ1-1,NA,few,TGTGCCAGCAGTTTTCTAGTGAACACTGAAGCTTTCTTT,CASSFLVNTEAFF
TRBV4-2,TRBJ2-3,NA,NA,TGTGCCAGCAGCCTCGAGGGGCAGGCGACAGATACGCAGTATTTT,CASSLEGQATDTQYF
TRBV11-2,TRBJ2-1,NA,NA,TGTGCCAGCAGCCGATACAATGAGCAGTTCTTC,CASSRYNEQFF
TRBV5-1,TRBJ1-6,NA,NA,TGCGCCAGCCGGGACATCTCTGGCTCACCCCTCCACTTT,CASRDISGSPLHF
TRBV6-5,TRBJ1-2,NA,NA,TGTGCCAGCAGTTACTCGCCCGAGGGGATAGACTATGGCTACACCTTC,CASSYSPEGIDYGYTF
TRBV2,TRBJ1-4,NA,NA,TGTGCCAGCAGGGACTACAGGGACGGTAATGAAAAACTGTTTTTT,CASRDYRDGNEKLFF
TRBV6-6,TRBJ2-5,TRBD2,NA,TGTGCCAGCAGCCTCGGGACTAAAGACCTCCAAGAGACCCAGTACTTC,CASSLGTKDLQETQYF
TRBV6-1,TRBJ1-1,NA,NA,TGTGCCAGCCGAGAGAACACTGAAGCTTTCTTT,CASRENTEAFF
TRBV28,TRBJ2-3,TRBD2,once,TGTGCCAGCAGCACTACTAGCGGGGGGCGCCAGGCGCAGTATTTT,CASSTTSGGRQAQYF
TRBV11-2,TRBJ2-6,NA,once,TGTGCCAGCAGCTTAACTACCTCTGGGGCCAACGTCCTGACTTTC,CASSLTTSGANVLTF
TRBV28,TRBJ1-1,NA,NA,TGTGCCAGCAGACCGGGACGGCGGGGCACTGAAGCTTTCTTT,CASRPGRRGTEAFF
TRBV11-3,TRBJ1-1,NA,NA,TGTGCCAGCAGCTTACAAGGCCACACTGAAGCTTTCTTT,CASSLQGHTEAFF
TRBV28,TRBJ1-5,TRBD1,NA,TGTGCCAGCGGACCAGGGGGGAGCAATCAGCCCCAGCATTTT,CASGPGGSNQPQHF
TRBV19,TRBJ1-5,NA,few,TGTGCCAGTAGTATTCATACAGACATATATAGCAATCAGCCCCAGCATTTT,CASSIHTDIYSNQPQHF
TRBV29-1,TRBJ1-3,TRBD1,NA,TGCAGCGGAGGGGACAGCCCTGGAAACACCATATATTTT,CSGGDSPGNTIYF
TRBV15,TRBJ2-7,TRBD1,NA,TGTGCCACCAGCAGGACCGGGACAGGTCCCTACGAGCAGTACTTC,CATSRTGTGPYEQYF
TRBV30,TRBJ1-2,TRBD1,NA,TGTGCCTGGAGTGCCTCTGGGACAGGGGAGATCTATGGCTACACCTTC,CAWSASGTGEIYGYTF
TRBV6-1,TRBJ1-4,NA,NA,TGTGCCAGCAGTGAAGTTAGGGGCTTCAGTGAAAAACTGTTTTTT,CASSEVRGFSEKLFF
TRBV28,TRBJ1-6,NA,few,TGTGCCAGCAGGACTACCTATAATTCACCCCTCCACTTT,CASRTTYNSPLHF
TRBV14,TRBJ1-1,TRBD1,NA,TGTGCCAGCAGCCTAAAACTGGGACAGGGTAGGACTGAAGCTTTCTTT,CASSLKLGQGRTEAFF